These 17 T cell receptor beta chains were sequenced from one sample in a study of blood T cell repertoires in COVID-19. Assay: immunoSEQ multiplex PCR; the TCRdb copy retains only in-frame clones and omits some. The table has some 71,000 clones, around 90% seen once. What was sequenced was peripheral blood. The receptor source for this set is a man aged 50 or older with acute or convalescent COVID-19.

This clone was counted once. V and J are TRBV28 and TRBJ2-7; TRBD2 agrees at 13 bases. CDR1 MDHEN and CDR2 SYDVKM come from the germline V gene. Germline trimming cut 4 bases from V and 2 bases from J; bases unmatched to any gene: 2. The CDR3 has 15 amino acids. CDR3: CASSWTSGGPYEQYF. The DNA of the CDR3 is TGTGCCAGCAGTTGGACTAGCGGGGGCCCCTACGAGCAGTACTTC.

This CDR3 reads CASSQVDSNSYEQYF. CDR3 in DNA: TGCGCCAGCAGCCAAGTAGACAGCAACTCCTACGAGCAGTACTTC. V usage is TRBV4-1 and J usage is TRBJ2-7; TRBD1 is a possible D gene (5 bases). Trimming took off 1 base at V and 0 bases at J, with 10 bases between the two ends. Germline V gene lookup returns CDR1 MGHRA and CDR2 YSYEKL. This CDR3 is built from 15 residues.

This chain joins TRBV28 and TRBJ1-2; no firm D call. Trimming took 7 bases from V and 0 from J, leaving 12 bases between them. Germline CDR1 MDHEN, CDR2 SYDVKM. The CDR3 runs 14 residues. CDR3 in amino acids: CASILGRANYGYTF. The CDR3 region has the DNA TGTGCCAGCATTCTTGGGCGGGCTAACTATGGCTACACCTTC.

The J gene is TRBJ1-3, the V gene TRBV5-6; no reliable D call. This CDR3 has 16 amino acids. CDR1 SGHDT and CDR2 YYEEEE come from the germline V gene. V was trimmed by 4 bases and J by 2 bases, leaving 16 bases between them. CDR3 in DNA: TGTGCCAGCAGCGCCCCCCGTCGACAAGCTGGAAACACCATATATTTT. Translation: CASSAPRRQAGNTIYF.

The rearrangement uses TRBV6-5 and TRBJ2-7; 7 bases are a match to TRBD1. CDR3 size: 13 residues. CDR1 MNHEY and CDR2 SVGAGI come from the germline V gene. V shed 4 bases, J shed 4 bases, and the junction held 4 bases outside the gene matches. The chain's CDR3 is CASSSGQYYEQYF. DNA of the CDR3: TGTGCCAGCAGTTCGGGACAGTATTACGAGCAGTACTTC.

On this clone: Germline is not matched at one junction end, which may reflect a read error. The chain has TRBV19 and TRBJ2-5; 9 nucleotides match TRBD1. Germline V lookup: CDR1 LNHDA, CDR2 SQIVND (reference sequence). The CDR3 sequence is 15 residues long. The CDR3 region is CACRPTTGGTETQYF. CDR3 nucleotide sequence: TGTGCCTGTAGACCCACGACAGGGGGGACGGAGACCCAGTACTTC.

The chain is built from TRBV2 and TRBJ2-7; 10 bases agree with TRBD2. The germline gives CDR1 SNHLY, CDR2 FYNNEI. Trimming removed 7 bases from V and 9 bases from J; junction bases left unmatched: 15. This CDR3 is 15 amino acids long. The CDR3: CASKLTSGSIEAQYF. The CDR3 nucleotides are TGTGCCAGCAAATTGACTAGCGGGTCTATCGAGGCGCAGTACTTC.

The chain is built from TRBV7-9 and TRBJ1-5, with TRBD1 matching 9 bases. The junction had 10 bases not matched to a gene; V was cut back by 1 base and J by 3 bases. From germline, CDR1 is SEHNR and CDR2 FQNEAQ (reference sequence). This CDR3 has 18 amino acids. CDR3 DNA: TGTGCCAGCAGCTTAGAGAATTCGGGACAGGGAACCAATCAGCCCCAGCATTTT. Translating gives CASSLENSGQGTNQPQHF.

The chain couples TRBV10-3 to TRBJ2-7, with D possibly matching TRBD2 (6 bases). The germline gives CDR1 ENHRY, CDR2 SYGVKD. V gave up 4 bases and J gave up 0 bases, with 10 bases separating them. The CDR3 contains 14 residues. The CDR3 protein is CAISGVGGSYEQYF. The CDR3 DNA is TGTGCCATCAGTGGCGTGGGGGGCTCCTACGAGCAGTACTTC.

The chain couples TRBV27 to TRBJ1-2, with 7 bases fitting TRBD1. V gave up 2 bases and J gave up 4 bases; unmatched junction bases: 1. CDR3 length equals 13 residues. Germline V gives CDR1 MNHEY, CDR2 SMNVEV (reference sequence). CDR3 loop: CASSLAGGYGYTF. The CDR3 nucleotides are TGTGCCAGCAGTTTAGCAGGGGGCTATGGCTACACCTTC.

This sequence joins TRBV2 and TRBJ1-5, with 9 bases matching TRBD1. Germline V CDR1 and CDR2: SNHLY, FYNNEI. The CDR3 is 14 residues long. The ends lost 5 bases at V and 8 bases at J; junction bases unmatched: 7. This CDR3 reads CASSRTGAGEPQHF. The CDR3, as DNA: TGTGCCAGCAGTAGGACAGGGGCAGGAGAGCCCCAGCATTTT.

This chain joins TRBV7-8 and TRBJ2-1; 9 nucleotides agree with TRBD2. Looked up from germline, CDR1 is SGHVS and CDR2 is FQNEAQ. The trim removed 0 bases at V and 4 bases at J, leaving 13 bases unmatched. This CDR3 contains 19 residues. The CDR3, as DNA: TGTGCCAGCAGCTTAGCTTGGGAATTACTAGCGGGCAAGTACAATGAGCAGTTCTTC. It encodes CASSLAWELLAGKYNEQFF.

The gene calls are TRBV6-5 and TRBJ2-7; 12 bases agree with TRBD2. Germline V CDR1 and CDR2: MNHEY, SVGAGI. V gave up 8 bases and J gave up 4 bases; unmatched junction bases: 3. The CDR3 contains 13 residues. CDR3 region: CASGLAGHYEQYF. The DNA for the CDR3 is TGTGCCAGCGGACTAGCGGGACATTACGAGCAGTACTTC.

The V gene is TRBV7-8, the J gene TRBJ1-3, with D tentatively TRBD1 (5 bases). The CDR3 is made up of 14 amino acids. The V and J ends lost 3 bases and 4 bases respectively, with 10 bases between them. Germline CDR1 and CDR2: SGHVS and FQNEAQ. The CDR3 DNA sequence: TGTGCCAGCAGCTTCGTAGGGGCGGGAAACACCATATATTTT. As protein: CASSFVGAGNTIYF.

The chain employs TRBV5-6 and TRBJ1-2, with D perhaps matching TRBD1 (5 bases). V was trimmed by 7 bases and J by 3 bases, leaving 13 bases between them. The CDR3 covers 13 residues. From germline, CDR1 is SGHDT and CDR2 YYEEEE. Here the CDR3 reads CASRSTGDYGYTF. The DNA for the CDR3 is TGTGCCAGCCGATCTACAGGAGACTATGGCTACACCTTC.

This clone has only one observation. The chain has TRBV5-6 and TRBJ2-1; TRBD2 matches at 10 bases. Germline CDR1 reads SGHDT; CDR2 reads YYEEEE. The CDR3 sequence is 18 residues long. V gave up 4 bases and J gave up 3 bases; unmatched junction bases: 13. The CDR3 region is CASSHRGASGSVYNEQFF. CDR3 nucleotides: TGTGCCAGCAGCCACCGTGGGGCTAGCGGGAGTGTCTACAATGAGCAGTTCTTC.

The chain combines TRBV4-1 with TRBJ1-1; D remains ambiguous. The CDR3 has 14 amino acids. V gave up 1 base and J gave up 0 bases, with 6 bases separating them. The V gene's germline CDR1 is MGHRA and CDR2 YSYEKL. CDR3 sequence reads: CASSQGDMNTEAFF. The CDR3 bases are TGCGCCAGCAGCCAAGGCGACATGAACACTGAAGCTTTCTTT.